This entry lists 20 T cell receptor beta chains sequenced from one sample in a study of blood T cell repertoires in COVID-19. Profiling relied on immunoSEQ multiplex PCR, and the TCRdb table lists in-frame clones only, not all of them. The sample includes roughly 160,000 clones, 79% of them seen just once. The sample taken for sequencing was peripheral blood. The receptors derive from a woman in her sixties with COVID-19, enrolled during active disease.

This clone was seen just once. This chain uses TRBV11-2 with TRBJ2-5, with a weak D call TRBD2 (6 bases). With 5 bases removed from V and 5 bases from J, the gap between germline ends came to 21 bases. This CDR3 comprises 16 residues. Germline CDR1 SGHAT, CDR2 FQNNGV. CDR3 DNA sequence: TGTGCCAGCAGCCCGCTGGGTGGGAGGATTGTGGAGACCCAGTACTTC. Its protein product is CASSPLGGRIVETQYF.

The chain is built from TRBV5-4 and TRBJ2-1; tentatively, D is TRBD2 (6 bases). This CDR3 has 16 amino acids. Trimming pared 0 bases from V and 0 bases from J, leaving 10 bases between. The germline gives CDR1 SGHNT, CDR2 YYREEE (reference sequence). CDR3 amino acids: CASSLDLAVSYNEQFF. The CDR3 coding sequence is TGTGCCAGCAGCTTGGATTTAGCGGTCTCCTACAATGAGCAGTTCTTC.

This chain connects TRBV24-1 to TRBJ2-5; TRBD2 matches 10 bases. Germline V lookup: CDR1 KGHDR, CDR2 SFDVKD. The V segment lost 9 bases and the J segment 1 base; nucleotides outside the gene matches: 4. This CDR3 has 14 residues. The CDR3 loop reads CATSSGRSQETQYF. The DNA for the CDR3 is TGTGCCACCTCTAGCGGGAGATCCCAAGAGACCCAGTACTTC.

The chain recombines TRBV7-3 with TRBJ2-1; 10 bases are shared with TRBD2. J gave up 12 bases and V 1 base, and 3 bases lay outside the gene matches. Germline V gene sequence: CDR1 SGHTA, CDR2 FQGTGA. The CDR3 is made up of 13 amino acids. The CDR3 bases are TGTGCCAGCAGCTTAAGGGCTAGCGGGGGGCAGTTCTTC. Translating gives CASSLRASGGQFF.

This clone was seen many times. The chain recombines TRBV6-2 or TRBV6-3 with TRBJ2-5; D is possibly TRBD1 (5 bases). This CDR3 has 15 amino acids. Looked up from germline, CDR1 is MNHEY and CDR2 is SVGEGT. With 1 base removed from V and 2 bases from J, the gap between germline ends came to 11 bases. DNA of the CDR3: TGTGCCAGCAGTTACTGGGGAAAGGGGCAAGAGACCCAGTACTTC. This gives the protein CASSYWGKGQETQYF.

This clone is a singleton in its sample. The chain carries TRBV30 and TRBJ2-3, with 10 bases identical to TRBD1. V gave up 1 base and J gave up 3 bases; unmatched junction bases: 1. The CDR3 sequence is 14 residues long. The germline gives CDR1 GTSNPN, CDR2 SVGIG (reference sequence). The CDR3 nucleotides are TGTGCCTGGAGTGAGGGACAGGGGACAGATACGCAGTATTTT. Residues: CAWSEGQGTDTQYF.

The rearrangement uses TRBV10-3 and TRBJ2-7; 7 nucleotides align to TRBD2. Germline V lookup: CDR1 ENHRY, CDR2 SYGVKD. V lost 7 bases and J lost 3; bases outside the gene matches: 3. The CDR3 contains 12 residues. The CDR3 DNA sequence: TGTGCCATCAATGGGGGGGGCTACGAGCAGTACTTC. Protein sequence: CAINGGGYEQYF.

The CDR3 spells CASSATPSGVQETQYF. Written as DNA, the CDR3 is TGTGCCAGCAGCGCTACGCCTAGCGGGGTACAAGAGACCCAGTACTTC. V and J are TRBV9 and TRBJ2-5, with 9 bases identical to TRBD2. Unmatched junction bases numbered 8, after V lost 3 bases and J lost 2 bases. From germline, CDR1 is SGDLS and CDR2 YYNGEE. The CDR3 covers 16 residues. Based on the CDR3 plus reference TRBV9 and TRBJ2-5, the full variable domain is DSGVTQTPKHLITATGQRVTLRCSPRSGDLSVYWYQQSLDQGLQFLIQYYNGEERAKGNILERFSAQQFPDLHSELNLSSLELGDSALYFCASSATPSGVQETQYFGPGTRLLVL.

The count of this clone is one. The chain recombines TRBV6-4 with TRBJ1-6; perhaps TRBD1 as D (6 bases). In germline, CDR1 is MRHNA, CDR2 SNTAGT. Trimming removed 2 bases at V and 9 bases at J, with 20 bases between. This CDR3 has 17 amino acids. The CDR3: CASSDPTRTGKSSPLHF. CDR3 DNA: TGTGCCAGCAGTGACCCTACACGAACAGGGAAGAGTTCACCCCTCCACTTT.

J is TRBJ2-7 and V is TRBV7-9, with D possibly matching TRBD1 (6 bases). In germline, CDR1 is SEHNR, CDR2 FQNEAQ (reference sequence). Trimming pared 5 bases from V and 2 bases from J, leaving 13 bases between. CDR3 size: 14 residues. The CDR3 sequence is CASSSLTGTYEQYF. In DNA, the CDR3 is TGTGCCAGCAGCAGCCTGACAGGCACCTACGAGCAGTACTTC. Together with reference TRBV7-9 and TRBJ2-7, the CDR3 gives the full variable domain: DTGVSQNPRHKITKRGQNVTFRCDPISEHNRLYWYRQTLGQGPEFLTYFQNEAQLEKSRLLSDRFSAERPKGSFSTLEIQRTEQGDSAMYLCASSSLTGTYEQYFGPGTRLTVT.

The chain links TRBV5-1 to TRBJ1-2; perhaps TRBD1 as D (6 bases). V was trimmed by 4 bases and J by 4 bases, leaving 20 bases between them. CDR1 and CDR2 (germline): SGHRS, YFSETQ. The CDR3 extends over 16 amino acids. The CDR3 protein is CASSLGGRGDLYGYTF. The CDR3 nucleotides read TGCGCCAGCAGCCTGGGGGGCAGGGGCGATCTCTATGGCTACACCTTC.

The chain's CDR3 is CASSVVARADLGKQYF. In DNA form, the CDR3 reads TGTGCCAGCAGCGTAGTTGCGCGGGCGGACCTAGGGAAGCAGTATTTT. The V call is TRBV9, the J call TRBJ2-3; D is possibly TRBD2 (5 bases). CDR3 length: 16 amino acids. Germline assignment: CDR1 SGDLS and CDR2 YYNGEE. Trimming pared 0 bases from V and 11 bases from J, leaving 22 bases between.

The chain recombines TRBV7-8 with TRBJ1-2; 11 positions match TRBD1. CDR1 is SGHVS and CDR2 is FQNEAQ in the germline V gene. The CDR3 spans 19 residues. V lost 5 bases, J lost 4 bases, and 18 bases stayed unmatched. The CDR3 here is CASSPKPADRGLNPYGYTF. The CDR3 DNA reads as TGTGCCAGCAGCCCCAAACCAGCGGACAGGGGGCTAAACCCCTATGGCTACACCTTC.

The chain recombines TRBV5-4 with TRBJ2-5; 10 nucleotides match TRBD1. Germline CDR1 and CDR2: SGHNT and YYREEE (reference sequence). The CDR3 runs 15 residues. The V segment lost 0 bases and the J segment 4 bases; nucleotides outside the gene matches: 3. Here the CDR3 reads CASSLGDRGGETQYF. The CDR3 DNA follows: TGTGCCAGCAGCTTGGGGGACAGGGGAGGAGAGACCCAGTACTTC.

This clone was seen a handful of times. The J gene is TRBJ1-6, the V gene TRBV21-1; no check of the table's D call, TRBD1, against the DNA was made. TRBV21-1 represents a pseudogene. This CDR3 spans 18 amino acids. The CDR3 loop is CASSTGQESRSYNSPLHF. CDR3 bases: TGTGCCAGCAGCACTGGACAGGAAAGTAGGTCCTATAATTCACCCCTCCACTTT.

The V and J genes are TRBV19 and TRBJ1-1; a possible D gene is TRBD1 (5 bases). Trimming removed 4 bases at V and 1 base at J, with 7 bases between. The germline gives CDR1 LNHDA, CDR2 SQIVND (reference sequence). This CDR3 region has 13 residues. This CDR3 is CASSNTGNTEAFF. Here the CDR3 DNA reads TGTGCCAGTAGTAATACAGGGAACACTGAAGCTTTCTTT.

This clone was detected only once. The rearrangement joins TRBV2 to TRBJ1-2, with D possibly TRBD1 on 5 matching bases. In germline, CDR1 is SNHLY, CDR2 FYNNEI. Trimming took off 2 bases at V and 8 bases at J, with 15 bases between the two ends. This CDR3 spans 14 amino acids. CDR3 in amino acids: CASSENSGGGGYTF. DNA for the CDR3: TGTGCCAGCAGTGAAAATAGCGGGGGAGGAGGCTACACCTTC.

This chain connects TRBV19 to TRBJ2-1, with D tentatively TRBD2 (6 bases). The length of the CDR3 is 14 residues. Germline V gene sequence: CDR1 LNHDA, CDR2 SQIVND (reference sequence). V was trimmed by 3 bases and J by 8 bases, leaving 14 bases between them. In DNA, the CDR3 is TGTGCCAGTAGTATGGGTGGGAGGATCTATGAGCAGTTCTTC. This sequence encodes CASSMGGRIYEQFF.

V gene TRBV3-1 (or the pseudogene TRBV3-2) combines with J gene TRBJ1-2; no clear D. There are 14 residues in the CDR3. Germline-derived CDR1 and CDR2 are LGHDT and YNNKEL (reference sequence). Trimming removed 1 base from V and 0 bases from J, with 6 bases in between. CDR3 in DNA: TGTGCCAGCAGCCAAGGGGCCGCTAACTATGGCTACACCTTC. Translated, it gives CASSQGAANYGYTF.

This clone was counted many times. The CDR3 protein is CASRGTGAGDTEAFF. The DNA of the CDR3 is TGTGCCAGCAGGGGCACAGGGGCAGGGGACACTGAAGCTTTCTTT. The chain links TRBV6-5 to TRBJ1-1; 7 bases are shared with TRBD1. This CDR3 is built from 15 residues. CDR1 and CDR2 from the germline V gene are MNHEY and SVGAGI. Trimming at V came to 6 bases and at J to 3 bases, leaving 10 bases not matched to a gene.